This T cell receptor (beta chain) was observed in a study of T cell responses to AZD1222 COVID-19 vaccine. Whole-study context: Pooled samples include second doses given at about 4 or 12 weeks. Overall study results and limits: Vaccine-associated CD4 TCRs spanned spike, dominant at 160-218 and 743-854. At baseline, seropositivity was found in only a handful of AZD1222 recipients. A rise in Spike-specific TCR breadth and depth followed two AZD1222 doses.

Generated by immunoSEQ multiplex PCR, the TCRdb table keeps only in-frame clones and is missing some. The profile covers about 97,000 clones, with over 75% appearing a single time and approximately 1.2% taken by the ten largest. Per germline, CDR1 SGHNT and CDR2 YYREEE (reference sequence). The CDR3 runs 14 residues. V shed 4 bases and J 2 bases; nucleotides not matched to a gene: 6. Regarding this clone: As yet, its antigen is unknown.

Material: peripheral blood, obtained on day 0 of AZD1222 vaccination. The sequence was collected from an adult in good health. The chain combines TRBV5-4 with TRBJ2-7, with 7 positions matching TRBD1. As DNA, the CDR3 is TGTGCCAGCAGCGGGGACAGAAATGCCTACGAGCAGTACTTC. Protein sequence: CASSGDRNAYEQYF.